The TCR beta chain described here comes from a study of T cells after yellow fever vaccination. The germline V gene encodes CDR1 LGHNA and CDR2 YSLEER. CDR3 size: 16 residues. V was shortened by 0 bases and J by 3 bases, with 12 bases between the two germline ends. This clonotype was observed at least ten times. One entry per CDR3 protein, called by TCRdb with MiXCR from the 5' RACE reads. Here the sample spans 200,000 to 250,000 distinct CDR3 sequences, around 3.1% being singletons. The chain couples TRBV4-3 to TRBJ2-1, with unresolved D. The receptor was isolated from a man between 18 and 29 years old who received the YFV17D yellow fever vaccine. The sample in question was CD4+ T cells sorted from PBMCs, obtained 10 days after the yellow fever booster vaccination. The CDR3 bases are TGCGCCAGCAGCCAAGAGAATATTCCGGGCTACAATGAGCAGTTCTTC. Translating gives CASSQENIPGYNEQFF.